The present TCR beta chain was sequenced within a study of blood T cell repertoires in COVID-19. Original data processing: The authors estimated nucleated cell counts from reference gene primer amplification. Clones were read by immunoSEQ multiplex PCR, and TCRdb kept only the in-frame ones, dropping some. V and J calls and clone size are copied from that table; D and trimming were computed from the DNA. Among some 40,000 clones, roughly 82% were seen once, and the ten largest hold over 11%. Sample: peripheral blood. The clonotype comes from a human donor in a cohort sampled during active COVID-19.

The DNA of the CDR3 is TGTGCCAGCAGTAGGGACTTGAACACCGGGGAGCTGTTTTTT. Translating gives CASSRDLNTGELFF. V gene TRBV6-5 combines with J gene TRBJ2-2; D is possibly TRBD2 (6 bases). The V gene's germline CDR1 is MNHEY and CDR2 SVGAGI. The CDR3 runs to 14 residues. V gave up 5 bases and J gave up 1 base, with 8 bases separating them.